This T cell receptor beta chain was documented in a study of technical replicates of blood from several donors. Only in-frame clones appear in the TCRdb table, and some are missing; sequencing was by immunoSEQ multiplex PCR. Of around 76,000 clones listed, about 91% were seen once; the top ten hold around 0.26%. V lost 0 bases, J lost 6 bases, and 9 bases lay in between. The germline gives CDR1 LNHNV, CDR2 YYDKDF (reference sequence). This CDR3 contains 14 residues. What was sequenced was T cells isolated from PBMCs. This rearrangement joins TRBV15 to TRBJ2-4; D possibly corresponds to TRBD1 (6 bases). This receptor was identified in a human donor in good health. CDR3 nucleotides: TGTGCCACCAGCAGAGATCAGGGGCCAAACATTCAGTACTTC. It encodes CATSRDQGPNIQYF.